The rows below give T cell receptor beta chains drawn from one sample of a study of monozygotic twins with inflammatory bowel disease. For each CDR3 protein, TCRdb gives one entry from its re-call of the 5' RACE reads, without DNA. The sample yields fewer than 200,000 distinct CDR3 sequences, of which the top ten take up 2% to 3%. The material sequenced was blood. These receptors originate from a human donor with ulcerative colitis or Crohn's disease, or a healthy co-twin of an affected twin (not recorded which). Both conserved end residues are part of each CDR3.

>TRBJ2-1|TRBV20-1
CSAKGLAVGEQFF
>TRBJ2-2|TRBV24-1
CATGTSNTGELFF
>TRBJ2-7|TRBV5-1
CASSSQGQGIHEQYF
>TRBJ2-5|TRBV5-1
CASSFDSQETQYF
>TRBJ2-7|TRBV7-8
CASSHSSKTGNTYEQYF
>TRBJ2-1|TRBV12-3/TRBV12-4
CASSFRVNEQFF
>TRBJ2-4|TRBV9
CASSPRLAGGPDIQYF
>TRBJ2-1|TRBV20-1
CSALRTGTYNEQFF
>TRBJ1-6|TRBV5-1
CASSGGQGEVSSPLHF
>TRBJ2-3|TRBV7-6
CASSFSVSDTQYF
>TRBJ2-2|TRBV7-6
CASSFYGTLNTGELFF
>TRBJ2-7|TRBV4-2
CASSHPPGNTYEQYF
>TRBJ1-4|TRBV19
CASARSSATNEKLFF
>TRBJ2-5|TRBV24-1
CATTSGETQYF
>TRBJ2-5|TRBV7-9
CASSGGGHETQYF
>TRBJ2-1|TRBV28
CASSPWTNGDEQFF
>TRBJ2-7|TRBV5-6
CASSVWTSGLEQYF
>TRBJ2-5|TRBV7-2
CASSSTGGQETQYF
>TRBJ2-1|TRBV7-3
CASSSGLAGGDEQFF
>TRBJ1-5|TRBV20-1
CSATKDRGNQPQHF
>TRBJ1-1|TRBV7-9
CASSLNSMNTEAFF
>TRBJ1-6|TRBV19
CASSNRDDSYSPLHF
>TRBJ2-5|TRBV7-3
CASSMGLGEEKTQYF
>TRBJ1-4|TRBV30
CAWDRTTNEKLFF
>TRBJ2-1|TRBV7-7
CASSLGLAGGNNEQFF
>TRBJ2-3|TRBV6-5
CASSYGGGLSNTQYF
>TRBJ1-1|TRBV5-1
CATRDSGGRTEAFF
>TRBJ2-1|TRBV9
CASSVGGHSYNEQFF
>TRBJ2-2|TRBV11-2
CASSYGLTYRTGELFF
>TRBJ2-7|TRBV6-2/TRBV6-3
CASTSKVPGKAGIGYEQYF
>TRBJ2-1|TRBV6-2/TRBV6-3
CASSLGQTNEQFF
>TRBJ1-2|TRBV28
CASSLARLGYTF
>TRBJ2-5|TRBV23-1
CASSLVRAAKETQYF
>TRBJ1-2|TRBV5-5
CASSLAGVQGSYGYTF
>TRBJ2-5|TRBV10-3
CAISDKSEQETQYF
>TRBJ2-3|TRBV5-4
CASSLDGASTDTQYF
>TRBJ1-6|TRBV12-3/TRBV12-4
CASSTGANSPLHF
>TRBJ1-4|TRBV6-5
CASSSQGASNEKLFF
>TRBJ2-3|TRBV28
CASSFPSSDTDTQYF